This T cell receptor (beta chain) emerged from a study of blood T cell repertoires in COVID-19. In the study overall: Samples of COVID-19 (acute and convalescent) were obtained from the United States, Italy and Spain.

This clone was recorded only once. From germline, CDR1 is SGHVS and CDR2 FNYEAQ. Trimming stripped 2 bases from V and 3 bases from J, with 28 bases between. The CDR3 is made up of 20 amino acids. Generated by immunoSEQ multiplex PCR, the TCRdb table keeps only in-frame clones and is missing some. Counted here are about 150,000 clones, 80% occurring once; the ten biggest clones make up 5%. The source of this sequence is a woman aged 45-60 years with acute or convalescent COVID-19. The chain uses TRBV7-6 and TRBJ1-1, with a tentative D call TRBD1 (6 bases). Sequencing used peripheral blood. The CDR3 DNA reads TGTGCCAGCAGCTTATATCTTCCAACTACAGGGATGATTTGGGACACTGAAGCTTTCTTT. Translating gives CASSLYLPTTGMIWDTEAFF.